This passage covers 20 T cell receptor beta chains from one sample sequenced in a study of T cell changes during pregnancy in multiple sclerosis. TCRdb's copy holds only in-frame clones and misses some; the assay was immunoSEQ multiplex PCR. The sample yields 70,000 to 100,000 clones, 80% to 95% seen once. Sequencing was performed on peripheral blood, taken in the first trimester of pregnancy. Source of these receptors: a female donor with multiple sclerosis, enrolled in a pregnancy study.

The chain has TRBV6-5 and TRBJ1-1; 7 bases match TRBD1. In germline, CDR1 is MNHEY, CDR2 SVGAGI. The CDR3 totals 15 residues. Trimming removed 3 bases from V and 1 base from J; junction bases left unmatched: 5. The CDR3 loop is CASSYSGGRNTEAFF. The DNA for the CDR3 is TGTGCCAGCAGTTATTCAGGGGGAAGGAACACTGAAGCTTTCTTT.

The chain uses TRBV5-8 and TRBJ2-7, with 14 positions matching TRBD2. After removal of 4 bases from V and 3 bases from J, the junction contained 3 bases not matched to a gene. CDR3 size: 15 residues. Germline lookup yields CDR1 SGHTS and CDR2 YDEGEE. The CDR3 coding sequence is TGTGCCAGCAGCCCCGGGACTAGCGGGGGCTACGAGCAGTACTTC. Its translation is CASSPGTSGGYEQYF. Complete variable domain (other parts from reference TRBV5-8 and TRBJ2-7): EAGVTQSPTHLIKTRGQQATLRCSPISGHTSVYWYQQALGLGLQFLLWYDEGEERNRGNFPPRFSGRQFPNYSSELNVNALELEDSALYLCASSPGTSGGYEQYFGPGTRLTVT.

V usage is TRBV6-5 and J usage is TRBJ2-1; the D gene is possibly TRBD2 (7 bases). Germline V gene data show CDR1 as MNHEY and CDR2 as SVGAGI. The CDR3 runs to 14 residues. V was cut by 5 bases and J by 7 bases, with 15 bases left in between. In DNA, the CDR3 is TGTGCCAGCAGTGGCAGGGGAGGGACTAATGAGCAGTTCTTC. Its protein is CASSGRGGTNEQFF.

This clone has just one count. This CDR3 is CSVVNKTLGYTF. The CDR3 DNA sequence: TGCAGCGTTGTCAACAAGACTCTTGGCTACACCTTC. J is TRBJ1-2 and V is TRBV29-1, with unresolved D. V was shortened by 4 bases and J by 7 bases, with 13 bases between the two germline ends. The length of the CDR3 is 12 residues. Germline V gene data show CDR1 as SQVTM and CDR2 as ANQGSEA.

The chain carries TRBV27 and TRBJ2-7; 11 bases are shared with TRBD1. V shed 10 bases and J 2 bases; nucleotides not matched to a gene: 10. CDR1 and CDR2 from the germline V gene are MNHEY and SMNVEV (reference sequence). The CDR3 covers 15 residues. The CDR3 loop reads CATQSPGQGAYEQYF. The CDR3 nucleotides read TGTGCCACCCAAAGCCCGGGACAGGGGGCCTACGAGCAGTACTTC.

This chain joins TRBV5-4 and TRBJ2-7; 7 bases map to TRBD1. J was trimmed by 2 bases and V by 2 bases; bases with no gene match: 4. Germline values: CDR1 SGHNT, CDR2 YYREEE (reference sequence). The CDR3 consists of 14 residues. In DNA form, the CDR3 reads TGTGCCAGCAGCTTAGGGACAGAGACCTACGAGCAGTACTTC. It yields the protein CASSLGTETYEQYF.

This CDR3 is CASRGQGASSYEQYF. As DNA, the CDR3 is TGTGCCAGCAGAGGACAGGGCGCCAGCTCCTACGAGCAGTACTTC. The rearrangement uses TRBV27 and TRBJ2-7; 8 bases match TRBD1. Germline CDR1 and CDR2: MNHEY and SMNVEV (reference sequence). The length of the CDR3 is 15 residues. Trimming cost V 6 bases and J 0 bases; bases outside gene matches: 7.

The chain joins TRBV5-5 to TRBJ2-5; no clear D. The V end was cut by 0 bases, the J end by 1 base, with 7 bases between. CDR1 is SGHKS, CDR2 YYEKEE, per germline (reference sequence). The CDR3 has 14 amino acids. Written as DNA, the CDR3 is TGTGCCAGCAGCTTGGTGTCTAGCCAAGAGACCCAGTACTTC. This encodes CASSLVSSQETQYF. Combining the CDR3 with reference TRBV5-5 and TRBJ2-5 gives the whole variable domain DAGVTQSPTHLIKTRGQQVTLRCSPISGHKSVSWYQQVLGQGPQFIFQYYEKEERGRGNFPDRFSARQFPNYSSELNVNALLLGDSALYLCASSLVSSQETQYFGPGTRLLVL.

The gene calls are TRBV15 and TRBJ1-2; unclear D gene. V was trimmed by 0 bases and J by 4 bases, leaving 15 bases between them. This CDR3 is 16 amino acids long. CDR1 and CDR2 from the germline V gene are LNHNV and YYDKDF (reference sequence). The chain's CDR3 is CATSRDPLGPPYGYTF. The CDR3 bases are TGTGCCACCAGCAGAGACCCCCTGGGCCCTCCCTATGGCTACACCTTC.

The rearrangement links TRBV10-3 to TRBJ2-7; 7 bases are shared with TRBD1. The CDR3 is 14 residues long. The V segment lost 0 bases and the J segment 7 bases; nucleotides outside the gene matches: 6. Germline CDR1 ENHRY, CDR2 SYGVKD. CDR3: CAISESGTAEEQYF. The CDR3 coding sequence is TGTGCCATCAGTGAGTCCGGGACAGCGGAGGAGCAGTACTTC.

In DNA, the CDR3 is TGCGCCAGCAGCTTATTAGGGCAGGGGCATGGCTACACCTTC. Encoded protein: CASSLLGQGHGYTF. The V gene is TRBV5-1, the J gene TRBJ1-2, with D possibly being TRBD1 (6 bases). This CDR3 is 14 amino acids long. V lost 2 bases and J lost 6, with 14 bases in between. Per the germline V gene, CDR1 is SGHRS and CDR2 is YFSETQ.

This sequence joins TRBV6-1 and TRBJ1-1; tentative D call: TRBD1 (6 bases). Germline V gene data show CDR1 as MNHNS and CDR2 as SASEGT. The CDR3 has 16 residues. V gave up 4 bases and J gave up 5 bases, with 20 bases separating them. The CDR3 region has the DNA TGTGCCAGCAGTGTCCTTTTACAGGGTCGAGGTACTGAAGCTTTCTTT. Encoded protein: CASSVLLQGRGTEAFF.

CDR3 residues: CASGAYNTEAFF. CDR3 in DNA: TGTGCCAGCGGGGCCTACAACACTGAAGCTTTCTTT. V and J are TRBV2 and TRBJ1-1; TRBD1 is a possible D gene (5 bases). The length of the CDR3 is 12 residues. Trimming took off 8 bases at V and 2 bases at J, with 9 bases between the two ends. The germline V gene has CDR1 SNHLY and CDR2 FYNNEI. Based on the CDR3 plus reference TRBV2 and TRBJ1-1, the full variable domain is EPEVTQTPSHQVTQMGQEVILRCVPISNHLYFYWYRQILGQKVEFLVSFYNNEISEKSEIFDDQFSVERPDGSNFTLKIRSTKLEDSAMYFCASGAYNTEAFFGQGTRLTVV.

V and J are TRBV6-1 and TRBJ1-6; TRBD1 matches 7 bases. CDR1 MNHNS and CDR2 SASEGT come from the germline V gene. The CDR3 runs to 15 residues. The ends lost 5 bases at V and 8 bases at J; junction bases unmatched: 9. This chain's CDR3 is CASSPSTGTDSPLHF. In DNA form, the CDR3 reads TGTGCCAGCAGTCCCTCCACCGGGACAGATTCACCCCTCCACTTT.

The rearrangement joins TRBV9 to TRBJ1-2; 11 bases are a match to TRBD1. After removal of 4 bases from V and 13 bases from J, the junction contained 18 bases not matched to a gene. The length of the CDR3 is 16 residues. Germline V lookup: CDR1 SGDLS, CDR2 YYNGEE. The DNA of the CDR3 is TGTGCCAGCAGCAACCACGGACAGGGGGCTCTTCAAGGGGCCACCTTC. It codes for CASSNHGQGALQGATF.

The chain uses TRBV2 and TRBJ2-1, with 7 nucleotides matching TRBD1. This CDR3 has 13 amino acids. Germline V lookup: CDR1 SNHLY, CDR2 FYNNEI. V shed 6 bases and J 9 bases; nucleotides not matched to a gene: 8. As DNA, the CDR3 is TGTGCCAGCAGCCTTAAACAGGGGACTGAGCAGTTCTTC. Its protein product is CASSLKQGTEQFF.

The chain uses TRBV11-1 and TRBJ1-2, with D unresolved. CDR1 is SGHAT and CDR2 is FQDESV in the germline V gene (reference sequence). V lost 3 bases and J 3 bases, leaving 11 bases between the germline ends. This CDR3 has 14 residues. CDR3 region: CASSFPEGDYGYTF. The CDR3 bases are TGTGCCAGCAGCTTTCCCGAGGGTGACTATGGCTACACCTTC.

The gene calls are TRBV7-3 and TRBJ2-7; 7 bases are shared with TRBD1. Per germline, CDR1 SGHTA and CDR2 FQGTGA. There are 15 residues in the CDR3. V dropped 2 bases and J dropped 0; count of bases not matched to a gene: 4. In DNA form, the CDR3 reads TGTGCCAGCAGCTTAGAGGGGGCGAGCTCCTACGAGCAGTACTTC. Translating gives CASSLEGASSYEQYF.

The V and J genes are TRBV11-1 and TRBJ2-1; 7 nucleotides line up with TRBD2. This CDR3 is 14 amino acids long. Looked up from germline, CDR1 is SGHAT and CDR2 is FQDESV (reference sequence). J was trimmed by 13 bases and V by 5 bases; bases with no gene match: 14. The CDR3 here is CASSRGFGGGNQFF. The CDR3 coding sequence is TGTGCCAGCAGCCGGGGTTTTGGGGGGGGGAATCAGTTCTTC. Together with reference TRBV11-1 and TRBJ2-1, the CDR3 gives the full variable domain: EAEVAQSPRYKITEKSQAVAFWCDPISGHATLYWYRQILGQGPELLVQFQDESVVDDSQLPKDRFSAERLKGVDSTLKIQPAELGDSAMYLCASSRGFGGGNQFFGPGTRLTVL.

The chain joins TRBV10-3 to TRBJ2-7; TRBD2 matches at 8 bases. Germline V lookup: CDR1 ENHRY, CDR2 SYGVKD. V shed 6 bases, J shed 4 bases, and the junction held 5 bases outside the gene matches. The CDR3 contains 13 residues. The CDR3 DNA reads as TGTGCCATCAGGGGGACTAGTGGTTACGAGCAGTACTTC. It yields the protein CAIRGTSGYEQYF.